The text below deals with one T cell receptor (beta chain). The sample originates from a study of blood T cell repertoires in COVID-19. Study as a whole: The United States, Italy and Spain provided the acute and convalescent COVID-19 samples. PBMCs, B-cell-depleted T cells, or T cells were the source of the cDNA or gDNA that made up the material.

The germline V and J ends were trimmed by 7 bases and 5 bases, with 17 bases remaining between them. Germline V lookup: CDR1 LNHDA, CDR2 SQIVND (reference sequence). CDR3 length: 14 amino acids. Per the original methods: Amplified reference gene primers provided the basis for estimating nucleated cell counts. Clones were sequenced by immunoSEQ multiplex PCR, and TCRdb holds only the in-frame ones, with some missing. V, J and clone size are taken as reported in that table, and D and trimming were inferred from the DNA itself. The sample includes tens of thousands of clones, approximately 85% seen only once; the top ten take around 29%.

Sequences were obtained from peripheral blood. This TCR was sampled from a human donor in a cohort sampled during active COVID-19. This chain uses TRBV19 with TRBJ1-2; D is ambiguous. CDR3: CASKIGWESYGYTF. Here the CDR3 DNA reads TGTGCCAGTAAAATAGGCTGGGAGTCGTATGGCTACACCTTC.